Below are 32 T cell receptor beta chains sequenced from a single sample in a study of CD8+ T cells in alopecia areata. Extracted RNA was reverse transcribed, and the resulting cDNA served as sequencing template. The data were produced by immunoSEQ multiplex PCR, yet TCRdb's version contains in-frame clones alone and is incomplete. This table holds fewer than 150,000 clones, around 61% found once. The material sequenced was CD4+ T cells sorted from blood. The receptors were gathered from a human donor in good health.

The chain combines TRBV4-1 with TRBJ2-5; D unclear. The CDR3 consists of 13 residues. Germline CDR1 reads MGHRA; CDR2 reads YSYEKL. Trimming removed 3 bases at V and 5 bases at J, with 10 bases between. CDR3 DNA: TGCGCCAGCAGCCAGTCCTCCGCGGAGACCCAGTACTTC. It codes for CASSQSSAETQYF.

A few counts support this clone. V usage is TRBV30 and J usage is TRBJ2-2; D possibly corresponds to TRBD2 (7 bases). CDR1 and CDR2 from the germline V gene are GTSNPN and SVGIG (reference sequence). V was clipped by 4 bases and J by 0 bases, with 12 bases between them. CDR3 length equals 15 residues. The CDR3 here is CAWNAGAANTGELFF. As DNA, the CDR3 is TGTGCCTGGAACGCGGGGGCCGCGAACACCGGGGAGCTGTTTTTT.

This clone is judged medium-sized. The V call is TRBV2, the J call TRBJ1-3; D is uncertain. The CDR3 is 14 residues long. The germline V and J ends were trimmed by 4 bases and 2 bases, with 9 bases remaining between them. Looked up from germline, CDR1 is SNHLY and CDR2 is FYNNEI. This CDR3 reads CASSAEGAGNTIYF. For the CDR3, the DNA is TGTGCCAGCAGTGCGGAGGGTGCTGGAAACACCATATATTTT.

The chain employs TRBV2 and TRBJ2-4; 9 nucleotides match TRBD1. Trimming removed 6 bases from V and 7 bases from J; junction bases left unmatched: 13. The CDR3 is made up of 16 amino acids. Germline V gene sequence: CDR1 SNHLY, CDR2 FYNNEI. CDR3 sequence: CASRAFGTGNNNIQYF. As DNA, the CDR3 is TGTGCCAGCAGGGCATTCGGGACAGGGAATAACAACATTCAGTACTTC.

This rearrangement joins TRBV6-5 to TRBJ2-1; D perhaps matches TRBD1 (5 bases). CDR1 MNHEY and CDR2 SVGAGI come from the germline V gene. The CDR3 is 15 amino acids. Deletions cut 6 bases from V and 2 bases from J, with 14 bases between. In DNA, the CDR3 is TGTGCCAGCAGACCTCCAGGGCATGCCTACAATGAGCAGTTCTTC. Translating gives CASRPPGHAYNEQFF.

The chain couples TRBV6-5 to TRBJ2-2, with 9 bases matching TRBD2. The CDR3 consists of 15 residues. V lost 3 bases, J lost 7 bases, and 6 bases stayed unmatched. CDR1 is MNHEY and CDR2 is SVGAGI in the germline V gene. As DNA, the CDR3 is TGTGCCAGCAGTTATCTTAGCGGGGGCGGCGGGGAGCTGTTTTTT. This translates into CASSYLSGGGGELFF.

This clone was seen more than once but under ten times. The chain combines TRBV30 with TRBJ2-4, with 10 bases fitting TRBD1. The CDR3 extends over 15 amino acids. V lost 1 base and J lost 8; bases outside the gene matches: 8. Germline CDR1 is GTSNPN and CDR2 is SVGIG (reference sequence). The CDR3 sequence: CAWSAGTGVRDIQYF. DNA of the CDR3: TGTGCCTGGAGTGCCGGGACAGGGGTTCGGGACATTCAGTACTTC.

This clone occurred a few times. The V and J genes are TRBV7-9 and TRBJ2-2; D is perhaps TRBD2 (6 bases). The germline V and J ends were trimmed by 11 bases and 0 bases, with 13 bases remaining between them. This CDR3 is 14 amino acids long. The V gene's germline CDR1 is SEHNR and CDR2 FQNEAQ (reference sequence). CDR3 DNA: TGTGCCCCTGCGGGATTCGCGAACACCGGGGAGCTGTTTTTT. As protein: CAPAGFANTGELFF.

CDR3 sequence: CSVGGVDSYSGANVLTF. The CDR3 DNA sequence: TGCAGCGTTGGGGGAGTGGACAGCTACTCTGGGGCCAACGTCCTGACTTTC. This chain joins TRBV29-1 and TRBJ2-6; the D gene is possibly TRBD1 (6 bases). V lost 4 bases to trimming and J lost 0 bases, with 16 bases between them. The CDR3 totals 17 residues. The germline V gene has CDR1 SQVTM and CDR2 ANQGSEA.

V and J are TRBV25-1 and TRBJ1-3, with TRBD1 as a possible D gene (5 bases). CDR3 length equals 13 residues. V lost 8 bases, J lost 2 bases, and 10 bases lay in between. Germline-derived CDR1 and CDR2 are MGHDK and SYGVNS. The CDR3 DNA sequence: TGTGCCAGCGGTGGGACGGCTGGAAACACCATATATTTT. Encoded protein: CASGGTAGNTIYF. Combining the CDR3 with reference TRBV25-1 and TRBJ1-3 gives the whole variable domain EADIYQTPRYLVIGTGKKITLECSQTMGHDKMYWYQQDPGMELHLIHYSYGVNSTEKGDLSSESTVSRIRTEHFPLTLESARPSHTSQYLCASGGTAGNTIYFGEGSWLTVV.

The table lists this clone with a count of one. The DNA of the CDR3 is TGTGCCAGCAGCTTAGCCCGGAACACTGAAGCTTTCTTT. Translating gives CASSLARNTEAFF. The genes are TRBV11-2 and TRBJ1-1, with D unresolved. Between the trimmed V and J ends, which lost 1 base and 1 base, there was a span of 4 bases. The CDR3 contains 13 residues. CDR1 is SGHAT, CDR2 FQNNGV, per germline.

This chain joins TRBV4-1 and TRBJ1-4; D not resolved. The CDR3 runs 16 residues. In germline, CDR1 is MGHRA, CDR2 YSYEKL. The V and J ends lost 0 bases and 0 bases respectively, with 8 bases between them. The CDR3 DNA reads as TGCGCCAGCAGCCAAGAGGGCACTGCAACTAATGAAAAACTGTTTTTT. Amino acid sequence: CASSQEGTATNEKLFF.

This clone was counted only a few times. The chain has TRBV30 and TRBJ1-4; no clear D gene. The germline CDR1 and CDR2 sequences are GTSNPN and SVGIG (reference sequence). The CDR3 loop spans 13 amino acids. The V and J ends lost 2 bases and 7 bases respectively, with 11 bases between them. The CDR3 is CAWSRRAGEKLFF. The CDR3 DNA reads as TGTGCCTGGAGTCGGAGGGCTGGTGAAAAACTGTTTTTT.

The chain uses TRBV30 and TRBJ1-6; D not certain. CDR1 is GTSNPN, CDR2 SVGIG, per germline (reference sequence). The CDR3 consists of 13 residues. Trimming took 4 bases from V and 7 from J, leaving 11 bases between them. The CDR3 DNA follows: TGTGCCTGGAAGGCGGACGGGAATTCACCCCTCCACTTT. Its translation is CAWKADGNSPLHF.

The CDR3 is CSDRGQNDFGYTF. In DNA form, the CDR3 reads TGCAGCGATCGGGGACAGAATGATTTCGGCTACACCTTC. The rearrangement joins TRBV29-1 to TRBJ1-2; 7 bases are shared with TRBD1. The J segment lost 8 bases and the V segment lost 7 bases, leaving 13 bases of the junction unmatched. This CDR3 is 13 amino acids long. The germline gives CDR1 SQVTM, CDR2 ANQGSEA.

This clone came up once. The chain links TRBV19 to TRBJ2-3, with D perhaps TRBD1 (7 bases). Trimming pared 7 bases from V and 5 bases from J, leaving 16 bases between. Looked up from germline, CDR1 is LNHDA and CDR2 is SQIVND (reference sequence). This CDR3 comprises 14 residues. CDR3 nucleotides: TGTGCCAGTACTATGACAGGGACTGGAGATACGCAGTATTTT. It translates to CASTMTGTGDTQYF.

The chain has TRBV29-1 and TRBJ2-1; 7 nucleotides line up with TRBD2. J was trimmed by 9 bases and V by 6 bases; bases with no gene match: 14. Germline V gives CDR1 SQVTM, CDR2 ANQGSEA. The CDR3 runs 14 residues. DNA of the CDR3: TGCAGCGTATCATCGGGCGGCGGGAGAGGTGAGCAGTTCTTC. This gives the protein CSVSSGGGRGEQFF.

The chain couples TRBV25-1 to TRBJ2-7; D may be TRBD1 or TRBD2 (5 bases each). Per the germline V gene, CDR1 is MGHDK and CDR2 is SYGVNS. This CDR3 has 11 amino acids. V gave up 7 bases and J gave up 4 bases, with 8 bases separating them. The CDR3 bases are TGTGCCAGCAAGGGGAGATACGAGCAGTACTTC. Translated, it gives CASKGRYEQYF.

This chain uses TRBV5-6 with TRBJ1-1; D possibly corresponds to TRBD1 (6 bases). The CDR3 runs to 17 residues. The germline V and J ends were trimmed by 1 base and 0 bases, with 16 bases remaining between them. Germline CDR1 and CDR2: SGHDT and YYEEEE. The CDR3, as DNA: TGTGCCAGCAGCTTGCCCGGGGAGGGGGTACTGAACACTGAAGCTTTCTTT. It translates to CASSLPGEGVLNTEAFF.

The rearrangement uses TRBV23-1 and TRBJ2-2; D perhaps matches TRBD1 (8 bases). TRBV23-1 belongs to the ORF category, with a function that is uncertain. V lost 0 bases to trimming and J lost 4 bases, with 15 bases between them. This CDR3 is built from 17 residues. This CDR3 is CASSQSSQGGFTGELFF. For the CDR3, the DNA is TGCGCCAGCAGTCAATCGTCACAGGGGGGGTTCACCGGGGAGCTGTTTTTT.

The chain uses TRBV5-1 and TRBJ2-5; either TRBD1 or TRBD2 may supply D (6 bases each). V lost 4 bases, J lost 9 bases, and 16 bases lay in between. CDR3 length: 13 residues. Germline CDR1 is SGHRS and CDR2 is YFSETQ. The DNA for the CDR3 is TGCGCCAGCAGCATGGCACAGGGAGGTCCCCAGTACTTC. Amino acid sequence: CASSMAQGGPQYF.

This clone was counted a single time. The CDR3 coding sequence is TGTGCCAGCAGCGACCACCAAAGCGGGGGGGCGACGAACATTCAGTACTTC. The encoded protein is CASSDHQSGGATNIQYF. The V gene is TRBV4-2, the J gene TRBJ2-4; 10 nucleotides align to TRBD2. The germline V gene encodes CDR1 LGHNA and CDR2 YNFKEQ. The CDR3 loop spans 17 amino acids. Unmatched junction bases numbered 14, after V lost 5 bases and J lost 7 bases.

The rearrangement links TRBV5-1 to TRBJ2-3, with D possibly TRBD2 on 6 matching bases. The CDR3 extends over 14 amino acids. The V end lost 4 bases, the J end lost 5 bases, and 14 bases lay between the germline ends. CDR1 is SGHRS and CDR2 is YFSETQ in the germline V gene. DNA of the CDR3: TGCGCCAGCAGCCCCGCGGGGCGGGAAGATACGCAGTATTTT. It specifies CASSPAGREDTQYF.

In its sample, this clone was seen once. The V call is TRBV2, the J call TRBJ1-2; no clear D gene. Trimming took off 6 bases at V and 0 bases at J, with 14 bases between the two ends. This CDR3 spans 15 amino acids. From germline, CDR1 is SNHLY and CDR2 FYNNEI. CDR3 nucleotide sequence: TGTGCCAGCAGGGGCCAACTCGCGGCTAACTATGGCTACACCTTC. It yields the protein CASRGQLAANYGYTF.

The chain couples TRBV11-2 to TRBJ2-3; possible D gene TRBD2, 5 bases. Germline CDR1 and CDR2: SGHAT and FQNNGV. The V and J ends lost 5 bases and 0 bases respectively, with 21 bases between them. The CDR3 is 18 residues long. The CDR3 region has the DNA TGTGCCAGCAGCAAACTAGGAAGCGACTTCTCTAGCACAGATACGCAGTATTTT. It specifies CASSKLGSDFSSTDTQYF.

The rearrangement uses TRBV14 and TRBJ1-4; 8 nucleotides line up with TRBD1. J lost 3 bases, V lost 5 bases, and 5 bases had no gene match. Germline CDR1 is SGHDN and CDR2 is FVKESK. This CDR3 spans 15 amino acids. The CDR3 DNA reads as TGTGCCAGCAGCTACCGACAGGGGTCTAATGAAAAACTGTTTTTT. The encoded protein is CASSYRQGSNEKLFF.

This clone was counted between two and nine times. This rearrangement joins TRBV4-1 to TRBJ2-3; D may correspond to TRBD1 or TRBD2 (6 bases each). Germline-derived CDR1 and CDR2 are MGHRA and YSYEKL. The CDR3 has 15 amino acids. The V and J ends lost 6 bases and 3 bases respectively, with 16 bases between them. The CDR3 sequence is CASSQEGGRTDTQYF. As DNA, the CDR3 is TGCGCCAGCAGTCAGGAGGGGGGCCGTACAGATACGCAGTATTTT.

The CDR3 loop is CASSHFPASGGGGETQYF. Here the CDR3 DNA reads TGCGCCAGCAGCCACTTCCCGGCGAGCGGGGGCGGCGGGGAGACGCAGTATTTT. The chain recombines TRBV4-1 with TRBJ2-3; 8 nucleotides align to TRBD2. The CDR3 is 18 residues long. Germline V gene data show CDR1 as MGHRA and CDR2 as YSYEKL. Trimming at V came to 3 bases and at J to 9 bases, leaving 20 bases not matched to a gene.

The rearrangement joins TRBV4-1 to TRBJ1-6; 7 nucleotides align to TRBD1. Per germline, CDR1 MGHRA and CDR2 YSYEKL. V gave up 1 base and J gave up 2 bases; unmatched junction bases: 2. The CDR3 totals 16 residues. DNA of the CDR3: TGCGCCAGCAGCCAAGGAGGGGGCGCCTATAATTCACCCCTCCACTTT. Encoded protein: CASSQGGGAYNSPLHF.

This chain joins TRBV5-1 and TRBJ1-1, with 7 bases that match TRBD1. The CDR3 has 13 amino acids. Per germline, CDR1 SGHRS and CDR2 YFSETQ. The ends lost 4 bases at V and 2 bases at J; junction bases unmatched: 2. In DNA form, the CDR3 reads TGCGCCAGCAGCGGACAGGATAACACTGAAGCTTTCTTT. Protein product: CASSGQDNTEAFF.

This clone appeared a single time. The J gene is TRBJ1-1, the V gene TRBV2; 8 bases are shared with TRBD1. Germline CDR1 is SNHLY and CDR2 is FYNNEI. Trimming at V came to 4 bases and at J to 2 bases, leaving 3 bases not matched to a gene. The CDR3 is 14 residues long. The CDR3 sequence is CASSGTGNNTEAFF. The DNA for the CDR3 is TGTGCCAGCAGTGGGACAGGGAACAACACTGAAGCTTTCTTT.

J is TRBJ1-5 and V is TRBV29-1, with 7 positions matching TRBD1. V dropped 6 bases and J dropped 5; count of bases not matched to a gene: 7. Germline CDR1 is SQVTM and CDR2 is ANQGSEA. The CDR3 contains 13 residues. CDR3 loop: CSVGQDRDQPQHF. DNA for the CDR3: TGCAGCGTCGGACAGGATCGAGATCAGCCCCAGCATTTT.